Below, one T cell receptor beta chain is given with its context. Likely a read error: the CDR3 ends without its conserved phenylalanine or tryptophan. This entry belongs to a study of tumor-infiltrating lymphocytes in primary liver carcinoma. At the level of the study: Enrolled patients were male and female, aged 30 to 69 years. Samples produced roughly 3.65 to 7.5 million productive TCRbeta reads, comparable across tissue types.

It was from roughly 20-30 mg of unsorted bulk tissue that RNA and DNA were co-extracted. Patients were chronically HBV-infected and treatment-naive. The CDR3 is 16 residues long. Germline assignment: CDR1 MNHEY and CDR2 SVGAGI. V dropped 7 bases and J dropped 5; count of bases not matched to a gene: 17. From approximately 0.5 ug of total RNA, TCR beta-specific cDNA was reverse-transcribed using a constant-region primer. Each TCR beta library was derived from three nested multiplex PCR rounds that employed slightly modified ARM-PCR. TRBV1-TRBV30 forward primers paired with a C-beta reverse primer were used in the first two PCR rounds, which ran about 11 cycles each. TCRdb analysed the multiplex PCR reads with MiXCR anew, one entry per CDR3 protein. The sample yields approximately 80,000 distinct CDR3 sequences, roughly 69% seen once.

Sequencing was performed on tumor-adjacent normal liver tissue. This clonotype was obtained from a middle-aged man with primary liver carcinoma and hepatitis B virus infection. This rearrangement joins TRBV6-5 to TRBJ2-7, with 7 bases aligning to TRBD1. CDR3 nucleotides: TGTGCCAGCAAGCCCGGACAGGCAGCATCCTTTAACGAGCAGTACATC. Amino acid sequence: CASKPGQAASFNEQYI.